The 27 T cell receptor beta chains listed next were all sequenced from one sample in a study of shared clonotypes between healthy human individuals. Measured with immunoSEQ multiplex PCR; TCRdb has only the in-frame clones, and not every one. The data show about half a million clones, around 85% seen once. What was sequenced was PBMCs. These receptors came from a woman between 40 and 50 years old in good health. Some clones in this sample may be carry-over from other donors' samples.

The rearrangement links TRBV30 to TRBJ1-5; TRBD1 might be the D (5 bases). Germline assignment: CDR1 GTSNPN and CDR2 SVGIG (reference sequence). Trimming left V 2 bases short and J 5 bases short, with 10 bases between. The CDR3 is 13 residues long. The chain's CDR3 is CAWSPGPYQPQHF. The CDR3 bases are TGTGCCTGGAGTCCGGGGCCCTATCAGCCCCAGCATTTT.

This clone was counted many times. V gene TRBV4-3 combines with J gene TRBJ1-4; D not certain. The CDR3 has 16 residues. Trimming cost V 0 bases and J 5 bases, with 13 bases left between them. Per the germline V gene, CDR1 is LGHNA and CDR2 is YSLEER. CDR3 DNA sequence: TGCGCCAGCAGCCAAGATATAATACGGGGAAATGAAAAACTGTTTTTT. It yields the protein CASSQDIIRGNEKLFF.

Worth noting for this clone: A single base is all that separates this from a far larger clone, so a read error is likely. This sample also contains other DNA sequences that code for the same CDR3. This chain uses TRBV28 with TRBJ1-2; no definite D call. CDR1 is MDHEN, CDR2 SYDVKM, per germline. CDR3 length: 12 residues. The CDR3 region has the DNA TGCGCCAGCAGTCCGAATAACTATGGCTACACCTTC. It translates to CASSPNNYGYTF.

Comment on this clone: Other DNA sequences of this sample code for an identical CDR3. The rearrangement links TRBV6-1 to TRBJ2-7; D is unclear. The germline V gene encodes CDR1 MNHNS and CDR2 SASEGT. The V end was cut by 4 bases, the J end by 4 bases, with 2 bases between. The CDR3 runs to 10 residues. The DNA for the CDR3 is TGTGCCAGCAGTGCTTACGAGCAGTACTTC. Translated: CASSAYEQYF.

V is TRBV27 and J is TRBJ2-1, with 13 bases identical to TRBD2. V shed 6 bases, J shed 7 bases, and the junction held 6 bases outside the gene matches. The CDR3 runs to 15 residues. CDR1 is MNHEY, CDR2 SMNVEV, per germline (reference sequence). The CDR3 sequence is CASRWTSGSNNEQFF. The CDR3 nucleotides read TGTGCCAGCAGATGGACTAGCGGGAGTAATAATGAGCAGTTCTTC.

This chain joins TRBV6-1 and TRBJ2-5, with 8 bases fitting TRBD1. The CDR3 is made up of 14 amino acids. Germline V gene sequence: CDR1 MNHNS, CDR2 SASEGT. V was pared by 4 bases and J by 5 bases, with 6 bases of the junction left unmatched. CDR3 residues: CASSAQGADETQYF. In nucleotides, the CDR3 is TGTGCCAGCAGTGCGCAGGGGGCTGATGAGACCCAGTACTTC.

V usage is TRBV5-8 and J usage is TRBJ2-3; D is ambiguous. Germline CDR1 is SGHTS and CDR2 is YDEGEE. CDR3 length equals 13 residues. Between the trimmed V and J ends, which lost 1 base and 0 bases, there was a span of 3 bases. The CDR3 sequence is CASSLISTDTQYF. CDR3 coding DNA: TGTGCCAGCAGCTTGATCAGCACAGATACGCAGTATTTT.

The chain links TRBV7-8 to TRBJ1-2, with D possibly being TRBD1 (6 bases). CDR3 size: 13 residues. V lost 3 bases and J lost 4, with 9 bases in between. Germline loops: CDR1 SGHVS, CDR2 FQNEAQ. The CDR3 region is CASSLGGSYGYTF. In DNA, the CDR3 is TGTGCCAGCAGCTTGGGGGGCAGCTATGGCTACACCTTC.

The chain carries TRBV9 and TRBJ2-3, with TRBD1 identical over 10 bases. The ends lost 0 bases at V and 2 bases at J; junction bases unmatched: 3. CDR3 length: 16 amino acids. Per the germline V gene, CDR1 is SGDLS and CDR2 is YYNGEE. The CDR3 sequence is CASSVGGQGVTDTQYF. In nucleotides, the CDR3 is TGTGCCAGCAGCGTAGGAGGACAGGGGGTCACAGATACGCAGTATTTT.

In this sample, this clone turned up once. A single base is all that separates this from a far larger clone, so a read error is likely. V is TRBV5-4 and J is TRBJ2-7, with 13 bases fitting TRBD2. Unmatched junction bases numbered 6, after V lost 2 bases and J lost 4 bases. The germline V gene encodes CDR1 SGHNT and CDR2 YYREEE (reference sequence). This CDR3 is 16 amino acids long. CDR3 region: CASSFGGTSGAYEQYF. CDR3 coding DNA: TGTGCCAGCAGCTTCGGAGGGACTAGCGGGGCGTACGAGCAGTACTTC.

With respect to this clone: A read error may account for a junction end that differs from germline. The same CDR3 arises from other DNA sequences in this sample as well. This chain links TRBV7-7 with TRBJ2-3; D not certain. The CDR3 is made up of 13 amino acids. The germline CDR1 and CDR2 sequences are SSHAT and FNYEAQ (reference sequence). CDR3 in amino acids: CASSLTGTDTQYF. CDR3 in DNA: TGTGCTAGCAGCTTGACCGGCACAGATACGCAGTATTTT.

Notes on this clone: Given a far larger clone just one base away, this is likely a sequencing read error. This sample also contains other DNA sequences that code for the same CDR3. The genes are TRBV5-1 and TRBJ1-1; D is unclear. The CDR3 has 14 amino acids. Germline CDR1 is SGHRS and CDR2 is YFSETQ. The CDR3: CASSLGPTNTEAFF. In DNA, the CDR3 is TGCGCCAGCAGCTTGGGACCTACGAACACCGAAGCTTTCTTT.

Comments on this clone: This CDR3 is also generated by other DNA sequences in the sample. V and J are TRBV25-1 and TRBJ1-4, with 9 bases matching TRBD1. V shed 2 bases, J shed 8 bases, and the junction held 3 bases outside the gene matches. Germline V lookup: CDR1 MGHDK, CDR2 SYGVNS. CDR3 length: 14 amino acids. The CDR3 bases are TGTGCCAGCAGTGAAGGACAGGGGCGCGAAAAACTGTTTTTT. It is translated as CASSEGQGREKLFF.

The chain couples TRBV28 to TRBJ2-5; D may match TRBD1 or TRBD2 (5 bases each). The ends were cut back, 8 bases at V and 6 bases at J, with 10 bases in the middle. This CDR3 is 11 amino acids long. CDR1 is MDHEN and CDR2 is SYDVKM in the germline V gene. CDR3 sequence: CASAGGQTQYF. DNA for the CDR3: TGTGCCAGCGCTGGGGGTCAGACCCAGTACTTC.

V gene TRBV19 combines with J gene TRBJ1-1; D is ambiguous. The CDR3 contains 13 residues. The V gene lost 6 bases and the J gene lost 0 bases, with 8 bases spanning the gap. The germline CDR1 and CDR2 sequences are LNHDA and SQIVND (reference sequence). In nucleotides, the CDR3 is TGTGCCAGTAGGAGGGAGCTGAACACTGAAGCTTTCTTT. Amino acids: CASRRELNTEAFF.

The chain joins TRBV27 to TRBJ2-7; TRBD2 aligns across 14 bases. The CDR3 covers 19 residues. Germline loops: CDR1 MNHEY, CDR2 SMNVEV (reference sequence). V was clipped by 4 bases and J by 0 bases; unmatched bases: 11. The CDR3 sequence is CASSSPSGTSGSYSYEQYF. In nucleotides, the CDR3 is TGTGCCAGCAGTTCCCCCTCCGGGACTAGCGGGAGCTACTCCTACGAGCAGTACTTC.

Concerning this clone: Other nucleotide sequences in the sample specify the same CDR3. The chain couples TRBV5-1 to TRBJ2-7; 11 nucleotides agree with TRBD1. The trim removed 4 bases at V and 3 bases at J, leaving 3 bases unmatched. Germline CDR1 SGHRS, CDR2 YFSETQ. This CDR3 has 14 residues. CDR3 nucleotide sequence: TGCGCCAGCAGCCCGGGACAGGGGGGCTACGAGCAGTACTTC. Translation: CASSPGQGGYEQYF. Full variable domain (rest looked up from reference TRBV5-1 and TRBJ2-7): KAGVTQTPRYLIKTRGQQVTLSCSPISGHRSVSWYQQTPGQGLQFLFEYFSETQRNKGNFPGRFSGRQFSNSRSEMNVSTLELGDSALYLCASSPGQGGYEQYFGPGTRLTVT.

The gene calls are TRBV15 and TRBJ1-5; maybe TRBD1 (5 bases). This CDR3 contains 16 residues. Per the germline V gene, CDR1 is LNHNV and CDR2 is YYDKDF (reference sequence). V gave up 0 bases and J gave up 0 bases, with 9 bases separating them. In nucleotides, the CDR3 is TGTGCCACCAGCAGAGATCGGACATATAGCAATCAGCCCCAGCATTTT. Its protein product is CATSRDRTYSNQPQHF.

This clone appeared a single time. A read error is the likely source, as a far larger clone sits one nucleotide away. This sequence joins TRBV2 and TRBJ1-1, with 7 bases aligning to TRBD1. The CDR3 is 12 amino acids. The germline V gene encodes CDR1 SNHLY and CDR2 FYNNEI. CDR3 sequence: CASSGGGTEALF. DNA for the CDR3: TGTGCCAGCAGTGGAGGGGGCACTGAAGCTCTCTTT.

The V and J genes are TRBV27 and TRBJ1-5; the match to TRBD1 covers 8 bases. Per the germline V gene, CDR1 is MNHEY and CDR2 is SMNVEV (reference sequence). The CDR3 contains 17 residues. J was trimmed by 4 bases and V by 1 base; bases with no gene match: 9. CDR3 protein: CASSLCVRGQVNQPQHF. The CDR3 region has the DNA TGTGCCAGCAGTTTATGCGTTAGGGGACAGGTTAATCAGCCCCAGCATTTT.

The rearrangement links TRBV5-1 to TRBJ2-6; 9 bases fit TRBD1. Germline CDR1 SGHRS, CDR2 YFSETQ. V dropped 0 bases and J dropped 0; count of bases not matched to a gene: 1. The CDR3 is made up of 17 amino acids. CDR3 DNA sequence: TGCGCCAGCAGCTTGGTGGGACAGGGCTCTGGGGCCAACGTCCTGACTTTC. This translates into CASSLVGQGSGANVLTF.

In regard to this clone: Being one base from a much bigger clone, this may be a read error. The chain links TRBV7-3 to TRBJ2-3; D possibly corresponds to TRBD2 (6 bases). Trimming pared 5 bases from V and 3 bases from J, leaving 9 bases between. Per germline, CDR1 SGHTA and CDR2 FQGTGA. This CDR3 contains 13 residues. CDR3 bases: TGTGCCAGCAGCACCCGGGGGACAGATACGCAGTATTTT. Translation gives CASSTRGTDTQYF.

This chain joins TRBV7-9 and TRBJ2-1, with 7 nucleotides matching TRBD2. CDR3 size: 13 residues. With V trimmed by 8 bases and J by 7 bases, 8 bases remained unmatched. CDR1 SEHNR and CDR2 FQNEAQ come from the germline V gene (reference sequence). CDR3 loop: CASVAGLINEQFF. The DNA of the CDR3 is TGTGCCAGCGTAGCGGGTCTGATAAATGAGCAGTTCTTC.

This sequence joins TRBV5-1 and TRBJ2-5, with D possibly being TRBD2 (6 bases). The V gene's germline CDR1 is SGHRS and CDR2 YFSETQ. CDR3 length: 14 residues. The V end lost 4 bases, the J end lost 0 bases, and 10 bases lay between the germline ends. The CDR3 DNA is TGCGCCAGCAGCGGGGGACTGAACCAAGAGACCCAGTACTTC. Its translation: CASSGGLNQETQYF.

Concerning this clone: Other DNA sequences in the sample encode the same CDR3. This chain links TRBV4-2 with TRBJ2-3; D possibly corresponds to TRBD1 (6 bases). Germline assignment: CDR1 LGHNA and CDR2 YNFKEQ. CDR3 length: 15 amino acids. V gave up 3 bases and J gave up 0 bases, with 10 bases separating them. CDR3 in DNA: TGTGCCAGCAGCCAGGGGGCCGCTAGCACAGATACGCAGTATTTT. Translation gives CASSQGAASTDTQYF.

On this clone: A read error is the likely source, as a far larger clone sits one nucleotide away. Within the sample, other DNA sequences also encode this same CDR3. The V call is TRBV27, the J call TRBJ1-4; D is undetermined. This CDR3 is 15 amino acids long. Germline V lookup: CDR1 MNHEY, CDR2 SMNVEV (reference sequence). The CDR3 DNA follows: TGTGCCAGCAGTTGGAAACTTCCGGCGGGTGAAAAACTGTTTTTC. Translating it yields CASSWKLPAGEKLFF.

V gene TRBV7-9 combines with J gene TRBJ2-1, with D tentatively TRBD2 (5 bases). V lost 5 bases and J 5 bases, leaving 22 bases between the germline ends. CDR1 and CDR2 (germline): SEHNR, FQNEAQ (reference sequence). CDR3 length: 17 residues. This CDR3 is CASSPKPGSVGHNEQFF. In nucleotides, the CDR3 is TGTGCCAGCAGCCCAAAGCCGGGATCCGTTGGCCACAATGAGCAGTTCTTC.